The 19 T cell receptor beta chains given below trace back to one sample, sequenced in a study of blood T cell repertoires in COVID-19. Profiled with immunoSEQ multiplex PCR; TCRdb holds only in-frame clones, not every one. The sample has around 430,000 clones; 80% to 90% are singletons. The specimen sequenced was PBMCs or T cells enriched from blood (not recorded which). The receptors derive from a woman aged 50 to 60 who had recovered from COVID-19.

The chain couples TRBV2 to TRBJ1-6; tentative D call: TRBD1 (6 bases). V lost 0 bases, J lost 11 bases, and 14 bases lay in between. CDR3 length equals 15 residues. CDR1 and CDR2 (germline): SNHLY, FYNNEI. The DNA of the CDR3 is TGTGCCAGCAGTGAAGCTCGGCAGGGGAAGGCACCCCTCCACTTT. Translating gives CASSEARQGKAPLHF.

The gene calls are TRBV4-3 and TRBJ1-1, with D possibly being TRBD1 (5 bases). CDR3 size: 15 residues. Trimming removed 0 bases at V and 3 bases at J, with 11 bases between. The germline V gene encodes CDR1 LGHNA and CDR2 YSLEER. The CDR3 DNA follows: TGCGCCAGCAGCCAAGACACAGGACGGTACACTGAAGCTTTCTTT. It encodes CASSQDTGRYTEAFF.

CDR3 protein: CASQTVGELFF. The CDR3 DNA is TGTGCCAGCCAAACGGTGGGGGAGCTGTTTTTT. This sequence joins TRBV2 and TRBJ2-2; no clear D. Trimming removed 8 bases from V and 8 bases from J, with 9 bases in between. The length of the CDR3 is 11 residues. From germline, CDR1 is SNHLY and CDR2 FYNNEI.

This chain uses TRBV2 with TRBJ1-1, with TRBD1 identical over 8 bases. V was pared by 6 bases and J by 4 bases, with 4 bases of the junction left unmatched. This CDR3 is built from 13 residues. Germline CDR1 reads SNHLY; CDR2 reads FYNNEI. The CDR3 sequence is CASRLQGATEAFF. The CDR3 DNA follows: TGTGCCAGCAGACTTCAGGGGGCCACTGAAGCTTTCTTT. Looking up the rest from reference TRBV2 and TRBJ1-1 gives the full variable domain: EPEVTQTPSHQVTQMGQEVILRCVPISNHLYFYWYRQILGQKVEFLVSFYNNEISEKSEIFDDQFSVERPDGSNFTLKIRSTKLEDSAMYFCASRLQGATEAFFGQGTRLTVV.

The chain employs TRBV24-1 and TRBJ2-3; the match to TRBD2 covers 8 bases. V lost 5 bases, J lost 0 bases, and 6 bases stayed unmatched. Germline assignment: CDR1 KGHDR and CDR2 SFDVKD. The CDR3 is made up of 16 amino acids. CDR3 nucleotides: TGTGCCACCAGTGCTGCTAGCGGGTGGAGCACAGATACGCAGTATTTT. Its translation is CATSAASGWSTDTQYF.

The CDR3 coding sequence is TGTGCCTGCTCAACAGGGGCGCCTTACTATGGCTACACCTTC. Translated: CACSTGAPYYGYTF. This chain connects TRBV30 to TRBJ1-2; TRBD1 agrees at 7 bases. The CDR3 loop spans 14 amino acids. V dropped 6 bases and J dropped 3; count of bases not matched to a gene: 10. The germline V gene has CDR1 GTSNPN and CDR2 SVGIG (reference sequence).

CDR3 nucleotide sequence: TGTGCCACCGCAACTCAAAGACAGGGGAGGACTGAAGCTTTCTTT. Protein: CATATQRQGRTEAFF. The gene calls are TRBV15 and TRBJ1-1; 8 nucleotides agree with TRBD1. CDR1 and CDR2 from the germline V gene are LNHNV and YYDKDF (reference sequence). V lost 8 bases, J lost 5 bases, and 13 bases stayed unmatched. The CDR3 loop spans 15 amino acids.

This clone has only one observation. This sequence joins TRBV5-1 and TRBJ2-2; TRBD1 matches 9 bases. Per germline, CDR1 SGHRS and CDR2 YFSETQ. Trimming took 4 bases from V and 6 from J; bases not matched to a gene: 10. This CDR3 is 16 amino acids long. CDR3 nucleotide sequence: TGCGCCAGCAGCCCTGTAACAGGGGGCACTCCCGGGGAGCTGTTTTTT. Amino acid sequence: CASSPVTGGTPGELFF.

The chain couples TRBV27 to TRBJ2-3, with 7 bases that match TRBD1. The germline gives CDR1 MNHEY, CDR2 SMNVEV (reference sequence). The CDR3 covers 16 residues. Trimming at V came to 5 bases and at J to 5 bases, leaving 13 bases not matched to a gene. CDR3: CASSQTTGLRGDTQYF. As DNA, the CDR3 is TGTGCCAGCAGTCAAACGACAGGGCTCCGGGGAGATACGCAGTATTTT.

This sequence joins TRBV20-1 and TRBJ2-7, with TRBD1 identical over 8 bases. CDR1 is DFQATT, CDR2 SNEGSKA, per germline (reference sequence). With V trimmed by 3 bases and J by 7 bases, 8 bases remained unmatched. The length of the CDR3 is 13 residues. The CDR3, as DNA: TGCAGTGCTAGTCTTCAGGGGGCCGGGGAGCAGTACTTC. It codes for CSASLQGAGEQYF.

V gene TRBV18 combines with J gene TRBJ1-2; TRBD1 matches 7 bases. V shed 4 bases and J 8 bases; nucleotides not matched to a gene: 13. Germline loops: CDR1 KGHSH, CDR2 LQKENI. This CDR3 contains 15 residues. The CDR3 DNA sequence: TGTGCCAGCTCACTGCTACGCACAGGGGCGGGAGGCTACACCTTC. Protein sequence: CASSLLRTGAGGYTF.

In the case of this clone: Other DNA sequences in this sample translate to the same CDR3. The chain has TRBV9 and TRBJ1-1; D ambiguous. From germline, CDR1 is SGDLS and CDR2 YYNGEE. The CDR3 consists of 14 residues. Trimming removed 0 bases at V and 2 bases at J, with 8 bases between. CDR3 nucleotides: TGTGCCAGCAGCGTAGGGGGAGTCAACACTGAAGCTTTCTTT. Residues: CASSVGGVNTEAFF.

This sequence joins TRBV5-1 and TRBJ2-7; D may be TRBD2 (6 bases). Trimming removed 1 base from V and 0 bases from J, with 17 bases in between. Germline-derived CDR1 and CDR2 are SGHRS and YFSETQ. CDR3 length: 17 residues. The DNA for the CDR3 is TGCGCCAGCAGCTTGAAGCGGGCCGCGGTGGGCTCCTACGAGCAGTACTTC. The encoded protein is CASSLKRAAVGSYEQYF.

This chain uses TRBV28 with TRBJ1-2; 8 bases agree with TRBD1. Germline V gene lookup returns CDR1 MDHEN and CDR2 SYDVKM. CDR3 length equals 16 residues. V was pared by 4 bases and J by 4 bases, with 11 bases of the junction left unmatched. CDR3 sequence: CASSYPSGGAGYGYTF. As DNA, the CDR3 is TGTGCCAGCAGTTACCCCTCAGGGGGCGCTGGCTATGGCTACACCTTC.

CDR3 coding DNA: TGTGCCAGCAGCGTCCAGGGAACCGGGGAGCTGTTTTTT. Protein product: CASSVQGTGELFF. The gene calls are TRBV9 and TRBJ2-2; perhaps TRBD1 as D (5 bases). The CDR3 is 13 amino acids. The germline V gene has CDR1 SGDLS and CDR2 YYNGEE. Trimming stripped 2 bases from V and 5 bases from J, with 7 bases between.

This chain uses TRBV7-6 with TRBJ1-2; TRBD1 aligns across 7 bases. V shed 5 bases, J shed 2 bases, and the junction held 14 bases outside the gene matches. The CDR3 is made up of 17 amino acids. CDR1 and CDR2 (germline): SGHVS, FNYEAQ. The DNA of the CDR3 is TGTGCCAGCAGCATCGGGGCAGGGGGGTTTAAAAACTATGGCTACACCTTC. Translation gives CASSIGAGGFKNYGYTF.

This chain links TRBV9 with TRBJ2-7; D is perhaps TRBD2 (6 bases). This CDR3 is 15 amino acids long. V was cut by 4 bases and J by 4 bases, with 18 bases left in between. CDR1 is SGDLS, CDR2 YYNGEE, per germline. The CDR3 DNA reads TGTGCCAGCAGCCCCTCCCCTCTTGCGGGGTACGAGCAGTACTTC. This sequence encodes CASSPSPLAGYEQYF.

This clone showed up just a few times. The rearrangement uses TRBV19 and TRBJ2-2; 11 nucleotides match TRBD2. There are 15 residues in the CDR3. CDR1 is LNHDA and CDR2 is SQIVND in the germline V gene (reference sequence). Unmatched junction bases numbered 5, after V lost 5 bases and J lost 6 bases. The CDR3 is CASSPGTSGSGELFF. The CDR3 DNA reads as TGTGCCAGTAGTCCAGGGACTAGCGGTTCCGGGGAGCTGTTTTTT.

For the CDR3, the DNA is TGTGCCAGCAGCGCCTCGGGGGGAGATACGCAGTATTTT. Amino acids: CASSASGGDTQYF. The chain couples TRBV9 to TRBJ2-3; 7 bases align to TRBD2. Trimming removed 3 bases from V and 5 bases from J; junction bases left unmatched: 3. The germline CDR1 and CDR2 sequences are SGDLS and YYNGEE. The CDR3 runs 13 residues.